The 31 T cell receptor beta chains below come from one sample, sequenced in a study of shared clonotypes between healthy human individuals. It was CD45RO-negative cells, positively selected for CCR7, that made up naive CD8 cells, with terminally differentiated effector memory CD45RA+ cells excluded. Assay: immunoSEQ multiplex PCR; the TCRdb copy retains only in-frame clones and omits some. Here the sample spans around 2,000,000 clones, roughly 94% being singletons. The sequenced material came from naive CD8+ T cells sorted from blood. The receptors were sampled from a man aged 18-30 years in good health.

The J gene is TRBJ2-7, the V gene TRBV5-6, with D uncertain. V was pared by 0 bases and J by 2 bases, with 9 bases between. Germline V gene lookup returns CDR1 SGHDT and CDR2 YYEEEE. There are 14 residues in the CDR3. The CDR3 DNA reads as TGTGCCAGCAGCTTGGCCGGGCAACCCTACGAGCAGTACTTC. Amino acid sequence: CASSLAGQPYEQYF.

V gene TRBV4-3 combines with J gene TRBJ1-4; possibly TRBD1 for D (5 bases). The V end lost 0 bases, the J end lost 4 bases, and 15 bases lay between the germline ends. CDR3 size: 17 residues. Germline CDR1 LGHNA, CDR2 YSLEER. As DNA, the CDR3 is TGCGCCAGCAGCCAAGATGGGTTGGAGGGACTTAATGAAAAACTGTTTTTT. It is translated as CASSQDGLEGLNEKLFF.

On this clone itself: Other DNA sequences of this sample code for an identical CDR3. The chain joins TRBV27 to TRBJ2-3; no firm D call. Germline CDR1 reads MNHEY; CDR2 reads SMNVEV (reference sequence). The CDR3 runs to 14 residues. Trimming took off 2 bases at V and 1 base at J, with 7 bases between the two ends. The CDR3 protein is CASSLGDRTDTQYF. Here the CDR3 DNA reads TGTGCCAGCAGTTTAGGAGACCGCACAGATACGCAGTATTTT.

The genes are TRBV19 and TRBJ2-7; 8 bases match TRBD1. V was pared by 5 bases and J by 4 bases, with 4 bases of the junction left unmatched. The CDR3 runs to 13 residues. Germline V gene sequence: CDR1 LNHDA, CDR2 SQIVND (reference sequence). The CDR3 nucleotides are TGTGCCAGTAGTCCAGGGGGCGGGTACGAGCAGTACTTC. This translates into CASSPGGGYEQYF.

The chain employs TRBV13 and TRBJ2-7, with D perhaps TRBD2 (5 bases). Germline V gene data show CDR1 as PRHDT and CDR2 as FYEKMQ (reference sequence). The V end lost 4 bases, the J end lost 5 bases, and 9 bases lay between the germline ends. The CDR3 extends over 12 amino acids. The CDR3 nucleotides read TGTGCCAGCAGCTCGGGGAACGACGAGCAGTACTTC. This gives the protein CASSSGNDEQYF.

The rearrangement joins TRBV6-5 to TRBJ2-3, with 14 bases identical to TRBD2. CDR3 length: 15 amino acids. The junction had 3 bases not matched to a gene; V was cut back by 5 bases and J by 5 bases. CDR1 and CDR2 (germline): MNHEY, SVGAGI. The CDR3 DNA reads TGTGCCAGCAGTCAGGGACTAGCGGGGGAAGATACGCAGTATTTT. This codes for CASSQGLAGEDTQYF.

CDR3 amino acids: CASSYGDSYYEQYF. The CDR3, as DNA: TGTGCCAGCAGTTACGGGGACAGCTACTACGAGCAGTACTTC. The chain joins TRBV6-5 to TRBJ2-7; 7 nucleotides line up with TRBD1. CDR1 is MNHEY, CDR2 SVGAGI, per germline. J lost 3 bases, V lost 2 bases, and 4 bases had no gene match. This CDR3 has 14 residues.

The chain recombines TRBV9 with TRBJ2-3; D is unclear. The length of the CDR3 is 14 residues. V was cut by 0 bases and J by 4 bases, with 9 bases left in between. Germline lookup yields CDR1 SGDLS and CDR2 YYNGEE. The CDR3 protein is CASSVGSTPDTQYF. Here the CDR3 DNA reads TGTGCCAGCAGCGTAGGCTCTACTCCAGATACGCAGTATTTT.

This chain links TRBV7-9 with TRBJ1-1; possible D gene TRBD1, 5 bases. The CDR3 is made up of 14 amino acids. Germline CDR1 reads SEHNR; CDR2 reads FQNEAQ (reference sequence). Between the trimmed V and J ends, which lost 5 bases and 2 bases, there was a span of 12 bases. The CDR3 DNA reads TGTGCCAGCAGCCACCGGGACGGAAACACTGAAGCTTTCTTT. Its translation: CASSHRDGNTEAFF.

The chain is built from TRBV5-1 and TRBJ2-1, with a tentative D call TRBD1 (6 bases). V was trimmed by 2 bases and J by 10 bases, leaving 10 bases between them. CDR1 is SGHRS and CDR2 is YFSETQ in the germline V gene. This CDR3 region has 12 residues. The CDR3 nucleotides are TGCGCCAGCAGCTTCCAGGGGACGGAGCAGTTCTTC. Translated, it gives CASSFQGTEQFF.

The chain employs TRBV19 and TRBJ2-7, with 9 bases identical to TRBD1. The germline V gene has CDR1 LNHDA and CDR2 SQIVND (reference sequence). The CDR3 covers 12 residues. The CDR3 here is CGGTGPTYEQYF. DNA of the CDR3: TGTGGGGGGACAGGGCCCACCTACGAGCAGTACTTC.

The V and J genes are TRBV4-3 and TRBJ2-5, with no clear D. This CDR3 comprises 17 residues. Germline values: CDR1 LGHNA, CDR2 YSLEER. The germline V and J ends were trimmed by 1 base and 0 bases, with 15 bases remaining between them. CDR3 in DNA: TGCGCCAGCAGCCAAGTTGGCAGGATGGAGTACCAAGAGACCCAGTACTTC. This codes for CASSQVGRMEYQETQYF.

This clone was seen only once. The genes are TRBV9 and TRBJ2-7, with D tentatively TRBD1 (6 bases). CDR1 and CDR2 from the germline V gene are SGDLS and YYNGEE. The CDR3 has 15 residues. V lost 3 bases to trimming and J lost 2 bases, with 15 bases between them. CDR3 bases: TGTGCCAGCAGCGCTGAAGGCCGGGACACCTACGAGCAGTACTTC. Protein product: CASSAEGRDTYEQYF.

The genes are TRBV15 and TRBJ2-5, with TRBD1 identical over 8 bases. V shed 0 bases, J shed 4 bases, and the junction held 4 bases outside the gene matches. CDR1 is LNHNV, CDR2 YYDKDF, per germline (reference sequence). There are 15 residues in the CDR3. For the CDR3, the DNA is TGTGCCACCAGCAGAGACAGGGGGCTTGTAGAGACCCAGTACTTC. Translating gives CATSRDRGLVETQYF.

Comment on this clone: The germline gene is not matched at one end of the junction; a read error may be the cause. The V and J genes are TRBV29-1 and TRBJ1-2; no firm D call. The CDR3 consists of 8 residues. Per germline, CDR1 SQVTM and CDR2 ANQGSEA. The CDR3 bases are TGCAGCGTTGAACCCAGTGCCTTC. Translation: CSVEPSAF.

The CDR3 sequence: CASSQGTGAGNSPLHF. The CDR3 coding sequence is TGCGCCAGCAGCCAAGGCACAGGGGCAGGAAATTCACCCCTCCACTTT. The chain recombines TRBV4-1 with TRBJ1-6, with 7 bases that match TRBD1. V shed 1 base, J shed 7 bases, and the junction held 7 bases outside the gene matches. The germline V gene has CDR1 MGHRA and CDR2 YSYEKL. The CDR3 length is 16 residues.

V usage is TRBV4-1 and J usage is TRBJ2-1; weak D call: TRBD2 (6 bases). Germline values: CDR1 MGHRA, CDR2 YSYEKL. This CDR3 comprises 16 residues. The germline V and J ends were trimmed by 2 bases and 0 bases, with 11 bases remaining between them. The CDR3 loop reads CASSQRVGGSYNEQFF. The CDR3 DNA follows: TGCGCCAGCAGCCAACGTGTGGGGGGCTCCTACAATGAGCAGTTCTTC.

In regard to this clone: The identical CDR3 is also encoded by other nucleotide sequences in the sample. The J gene is TRBJ2-7, the V gene TRBV6-5; perhaps TRBD2 as D (7 bases). Germline CDR1 and CDR2: MNHEY and SVGAGI. V was shortened by 2 bases and J by 2 bases, with 10 bases between the two germline ends. The CDR3 runs 14 residues. The CDR3 loop is CASSYGGGPYEQYF. The CDR3 nucleotides are TGTGCCAGCAGTTACGGGGGGGGGCCCTACGAGCAGTACTTC.

The V and J genes are TRBV13 and TRBJ1-5; D possibly corresponds to TRBD1 (5 bases). Trimming removed 2 bases from V and 4 bases from J, with 9 bases in between. In germline, CDR1 is PRHDT, CDR2 FYEKMQ (reference sequence). The CDR3 has 14 amino acids. The CDR3 coding sequence is TGTGCCAGCAGCTTAAGAGGGGAGAATCAGCCCCAGCATTTT. The encoded protein is CASSLRGENQPQHF.

The gene calls are TRBV28 and TRBJ2-3; D uncertain. The CDR3 contains 11 residues. Germline CDR1 reads MDHEN; CDR2 reads SYDVKM. With 6 bases removed from V and 9 bases from J, the gap between germline ends came to 10 bases. The CDR3 loop reads CASSAPSTQYF. CDR3 sequence (DNA): TGTGCCAGCAGCGCCCCCTCCACGCAGTATTTT. The entire variable domain, with the rest obtained from reference TRBV28 and TRBJ2-3, is as follows: DVKVTQSSRYLVKRTGEKVFLECVQDMDHENMFWYRQDPGLGLRLIYFSYDVKMKEKGDIPEGYSVSREKKERFSLILESASTNQTSMYLCASSAPSTQYFGPGTRLTVL.

Points on this clone: Other DNA sequences in the same sample also yield this CDR3. CDR3 sequence (DNA): TGTGCCAGCAGCGGGAGCGCCTACAATGAGCAGTTCTTC. Its translation is CASSGSAYNEQFF. V gene TRBV2 combines with J gene TRBJ2-1, with a tentative D call TRBD2 (6 bases). From germline, CDR1 is SNHLY and CDR2 FYNNEI. Trimming removed 6 bases at V and 2 bases at J, with 8 bases between. The CDR3 is made up of 13 amino acids. The full variable domain, rest sourced from reference TRBV2 and TRBJ2-1, is EPEVTQTPSHQVTQMGQEVILRCVPISNHLYFYWYRQILGQKVEFLVSFYNNEISEKSEIFDDQFSVERPDGSNFTLKIRSTKLEDSAMYFCASSGSAYNEQFFGPGTRLTVL.

This chain connects TRBV2 to TRBJ2-2, with D perhaps TRBD1 (6 bases). This CDR3 spans 14 amino acids. Trimming stripped 3 bases from V and 7 bases from J, with 12 bases between. CDR1 is SNHLY, CDR2 FYNNEI, per germline. The CDR3 sequence is CASSDRQGSGELFF. The CDR3 coding sequence is TGTGCCAGCAGTGATCGGCAGGGGAGCGGGGAGCTGTTTTTT.

The CDR3 DNA reads TGCAGCGTTGAAGATAATAAGACAGGGGGCCGTCCCAATGAGCAGTTCTTC. Its translation is CSVEDNKTGGRPNEQFF. The rearrangement uses TRBV29-1 and TRBJ2-1; 10 nucleotides match TRBD1. With 0 bases clipped from V and 6 bases from J, the junction kept 11 bases outside the gene matches. Germline V gene lookup returns CDR1 SQVTM and CDR2 ANQGSEA. The CDR3 covers 17 residues.

The V and J genes are TRBV5-6 and TRBJ2-3, with D unclear. This CDR3 region has 15 residues. Germline CDR1 reads SGHDT; CDR2 reads YYEEEE. Trimming pared 4 bases from V and 0 bases from J, leaving 12 bases between. CDR3 residues: CASSPVPLSTDTQYF. CDR3 in DNA: TGTGCCAGCAGCCCCGTACCCCTTAGCACAGATACGCAGTATTTT.

The CDR3 DNA follows: TGTGCCAGCAGTTCCGAGGGGGAAGAGCAGTACTTC. Protein: CASSSEGEEQYF. The chain joins TRBV27 to TRBJ2-7; tentative D call: TRBD1 (6 bases). CDR1 and CDR2 (germline): MNHEY, SMNVEV (reference sequence). The CDR3 has 12 residues. Trimming left V 4 bases short and J 7 bases short, with 11 bases between.

CDR3 sequence (DNA): TGCGCCAGCAGCCCTGACAGAGCTTCGGGTCTTGGCTACACCTTC. This codes for CASSPDRASGLGYTF. The gene calls are TRBV4-1 and TRBJ1-2, with a tentative D call TRBD1 (5 bases). This CDR3 has 15 amino acids. Germline V CDR1 and CDR2: MGHRA, YSYEKL. Trimming pared 4 bases from V and 7 bases from J, leaving 19 bases between.

This sequence joins TRBV9 and TRBJ2-2; 7 bases fit TRBD1. V shed 2 bases and J 4 bases; nucleotides not matched to a gene: 2. This CDR3 has 14 amino acids. CDR1 and CDR2 (germline): SGDLS, YYNGEE. The CDR3 coding sequence is TGTGCCAGCAGCGTCACAGGGGCCACCGGGGAGCTGTTTTTT. Its translation is CASSVTGATGELFF.

The chain carries TRBV19 and TRBJ2-3; D tentatively fits TRBD1 or TRBD2 (5 bases each). The CDR3 totals 15 residues. Germline CDR1 reads LNHDA; CDR2 reads SQIVND (reference sequence). V was shortened by 5 bases and J by 3 bases, with 15 bases between the two germline ends. The CDR3 coding sequence is TGTGCCAGTAGTGTCAGGGTGAGGGGAACAGATACGCAGTATTTT. Translated: CASSVRVRGTDTQYF.

As regards this clone: This sample includes further DNA sequences coding for the same CDR3. The chain employs TRBV5-1 and TRBJ2-7; D perhaps matches TRBD1 (5 bases). There are 12 residues in the CDR3. Looked up from germline, CDR1 is SGHRS and CDR2 is YFSETQ. V lost 2 bases to trimming and J lost 3 bases, with 6 bases between them. CDR3 residues: CASSFQGYEQYF. In DNA, the CDR3 is TGCGCCAGCAGCTTTCAGGGCTACGAGCAGTACTTC. Using reference TRBV5-1 and TRBJ2-7 for the parts outside the CDR3, the full variable domain is KAGVTQTPRYLIKTRGQQVTLSCSPISGHRSVSWYQQTPGQGLQFLFEYFSETQRNKGNFPGRFSGRQFSNSRSEMNVSTLELGDSALYLCASSFQGYEQYFGPGTRLTVT.

With respect to this clone: One end of the junction does not line up with germline, which may come from a read error. The rearrangement links TRBV11-2 to TRBJ2-5; 10 bases match TRBD1. The CDR3 contains 16 residues. Germline V gene data show CDR1 as SGHAT and CDR2 as FQNNGV. This CDR3 reads CASSNPGTGVQKTQYF. CDR3 DNA sequence: TGTGCCAGCAGCAACCCCGGGACAGGGGTCCAAAAGACCCAGTACTTC.

The genes are TRBV5-1 and TRBJ2-2; D remains unclear. The CDR3 sequence is 12 residues long. Trimming removed 5 bases from V and 8 bases from J, with 10 bases in between. Germline-derived CDR1 and CDR2 are SGHRS and YFSETQ. The CDR3 DNA is TGCGCCAGCAGAATCTCCCTGGGGGAGCTGTTTTTT. Protein: CASRISLGELFF.